One and the same sample provided the 12 T cell receptor beta chains below, sequenced in a study of identical twins. Via MiXCR, TCRdb re-called the 5' RACE reads, giving one row per CDR3 protein. The sample yields roughly 1.6 million distinct CDR3 sequences, roughly a third seen once. Sequencing used cord blood. The receptor source for this set is a newborn girl in good health.

The chain is built from TRBV20-1 and TRBJ1-1, with 8 bases identical to TRBD1. The trim removed 1 base at V and 1 base at J, leaving 5 bases unmatched. The CDR3 has 15 amino acids. Germline assignment: CDR1 DFQATT and CDR2 SNEGSKA (reference sequence). The chain's CDR3 is CSARVGGQGNTEAFF. The CDR3 DNA sequence: TGCAGTGCTAGAGTAGGAGGACAGGGGAACACTGAAGCTTTCTTT.

The rearrangement joins TRBV18 to TRBJ1-6, with TRBD1 as a possible D gene (6 bases). The CDR3 loop spans 15 amino acids. Per the germline V gene, CDR1 is KGHSH and CDR2 is LQKENI. V was pared by 2 bases and J by 9 bases, with 14 bases between. The CDR3: CASSPSGHQGSPLHF. DNA for the CDR3: TGTGCCAGCTCACCATCGGGACATCAGGGTTCACCCCTCCACTTT.

The CDR3 reads CASSVGGGQFF. CDR3 nucleotide sequence: TGTGCCAGCAGCGTGGGTGGAGGGCAGTTCTTC. J is TRBJ2-1 and V is TRBV6-1; tentatively, D is TRBD2 (5 bases). The CDR3 runs 11 residues. V lost 6 bases, J lost 12 bases, and 12 bases lay in between. From germline, CDR1 is MNHNS and CDR2 SASEGT.

In this sample, this clonotype turned up many times. The chain joins TRBV27 to TRBJ2-1; weak D call: TRBD2 (5 bases). The germline V gene has CDR1 MNHEY and CDR2 SMNVEV (reference sequence). Between the trimmed V and J ends, which lost 6 bases and 2 bases, there was a span of 14 bases. The CDR3 has 15 amino acids. The CDR3 reads CASSRAGVTYNEQFF. The CDR3, as DNA: TGTGCCAGCAGCCGGGCGGGCGTCACCTACAATGAGCAGTTCTTC.

This clonotype was seen only a few times. The chain links TRBV9 to TRBJ1-2; D gene ambiguous. Germline loops: CDR1 SGDLS, CDR2 YYNGEE. The V and J ends lost 4 bases and 4 bases respectively, with 8 bases between them. The CDR3 is 12 amino acids. The CDR3 region has the DNA TGTGCCAGCAGCTCGACTTTCTATGGCTACACCTTC. As protein: CASSSTFYGYTF. Full variable domain (remainder filled in from reference TRBV9 and TRBJ1-2): DSGVTQTPKHLITATGQRVTLRCSPRSGDLSVYWYQQSLDQGLQFLIQYYNGEERAKGNILERFSAQQFPDLHSELNLSSLELGDSALYFCASSSTFYGYTFGSGTRLTVV.

Points on this clonotype: This may come from a read error, since a much larger clone is one base off. J is TRBJ2-5 and V is TRBV7-2; D is possibly TRBD2 (5 bases). This CDR3 region has 14 residues. Looked up from germline, CDR1 is SGHTA and CDR2 is FQGNSA. The CDR3 here is CAGSLKRTQETQYF. The DNA for the CDR3 is TGTGCCGGCAGCTTAAAGCGGACCCAAGAGACCCAGTACTTC.

This clonotype was counted many times. This chain joins TRBV27 and TRBJ2-1; TRBD2 agrees at 7 bases. CDR3 length: 12 residues. V gave up 4 bases and J gave up 7 bases; unmatched junction bases: 1. Germline V gene data show CDR1 as MNHEY and CDR2 as SMNVEV (reference sequence). In nucleotides, the CDR3 is TGTGCCAGCAGTTGGGGGGGAAATGAGCAGTTCTTC. Amino acid sequence: CASSWGGNEQFF.

The rearrangement uses TRBV5-1 and TRBJ2-1; TRBD2 is a possible D gene (7 bases). The CDR3 runs to 14 residues. V gave up 3 bases and J gave up 6 bases, with 13 bases separating them. From germline, CDR1 is SGHRS and CDR2 YFSETQ. CDR3 coding DNA: TGCGCCAGCAGCTCTTTACGGGGGGCCAATGAGCAGTTCTTC. This encodes CASSSLRGANEQFF.

This clonotype appeared a few times. The chain is built from TRBV28 and TRBJ2-3; 12 bases align to TRBD2. The CDR3 is made up of 17 amino acids. J lost 4 bases, V lost 4 bases, and 9 bases had no gene match. Germline V lookup: CDR1 MDHEN, CDR2 SYDVKM. CDR3 sequence: CASSSRTSGKRADTQYF. The CDR3 DNA reads as TGTGCCAGCAGTTCCCGGACTAGCGGGAAGCGGGCAGATACGCAGTATTTT.

The J gene is TRBJ1-4, the V gene TRBV7-2; perhaps TRBD1 as D (5 bases). Germline V gives CDR1 SGHTA, CDR2 FQGNSA. This CDR3 region has 14 residues. V was pared by 4 bases and J by 8 bases, with 14 bases between. In DNA form, the CDR3 reads TGTGCCAGCAGCTCGACCCGACAGAAAGAAAAACTGTTTTTT. It is translated as CASSSTRQKEKLFF.

This clonotype was found many times. The chain carries TRBV7-2 and TRBJ1-2; D uncertain. Trimming cost V 2 bases and J 3 bases, with 10 bases left between them. Germline V CDR1 and CDR2: SGHTA, FQGNSA. The CDR3 length is 14 residues. DNA for the CDR3: TGTGCCAGCAGCTTATCGGGATCAGACTATGGCTACACCTTC. Translation: CASSLSGSDYGYTF.

V is TRBV4-2 and J is TRBJ2-7; 9 nucleotides line up with TRBD2. The germline gives CDR1 LGHNA, CDR2 YNFKEQ. V lost 0 bases to trimming and J lost 3 bases; unmatched junction nucleotides: 9. The CDR3 runs 17 residues. The CDR3 nucleotides read TGTGCCAGCAGCCAAGATTCCCTTAGCGGGAGAGACTACGAGCAGTACTTC. Encoded protein: CASSQDSLSGRDYEQYF.